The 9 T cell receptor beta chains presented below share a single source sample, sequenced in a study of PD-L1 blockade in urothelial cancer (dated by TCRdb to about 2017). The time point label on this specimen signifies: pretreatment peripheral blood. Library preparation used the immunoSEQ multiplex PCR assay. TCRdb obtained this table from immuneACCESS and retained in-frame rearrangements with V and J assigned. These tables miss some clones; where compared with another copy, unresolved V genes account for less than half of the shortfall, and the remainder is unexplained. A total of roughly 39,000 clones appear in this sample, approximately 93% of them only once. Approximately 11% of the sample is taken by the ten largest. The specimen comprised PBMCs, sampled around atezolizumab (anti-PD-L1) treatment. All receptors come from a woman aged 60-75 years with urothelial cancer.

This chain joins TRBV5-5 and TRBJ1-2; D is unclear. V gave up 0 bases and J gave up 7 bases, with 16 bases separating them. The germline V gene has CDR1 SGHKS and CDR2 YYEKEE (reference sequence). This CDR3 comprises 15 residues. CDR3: CASSLEWFARAGYTF. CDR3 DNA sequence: TGTGCCAGCAGCTTGGAATGGTTCGCGAGGGCTGGCTACACCTTC.

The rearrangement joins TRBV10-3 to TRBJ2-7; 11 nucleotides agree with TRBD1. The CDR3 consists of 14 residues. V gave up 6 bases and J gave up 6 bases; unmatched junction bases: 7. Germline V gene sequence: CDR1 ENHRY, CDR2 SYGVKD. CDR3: CAIRKGQGAFEQYF. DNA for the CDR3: TGTGCCATCAGAAAAGGACAGGGGGCGTTCGAGCAGTACTTC.

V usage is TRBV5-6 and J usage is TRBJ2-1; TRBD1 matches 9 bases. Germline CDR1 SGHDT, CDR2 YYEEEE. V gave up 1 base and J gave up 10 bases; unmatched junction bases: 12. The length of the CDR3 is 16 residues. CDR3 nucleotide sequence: TGTGCCAGCAGCTTGAACACCGGGACAGGGTCCCGAGAGCAGTTCTTC. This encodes CASSLNTGTGSREQFF. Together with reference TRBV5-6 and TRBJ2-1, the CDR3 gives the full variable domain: DAGVTQSPTHLIKTRGQQVTLRCSPKSGHDTVSWYQQALGQGPQFIFQYYEEEERQRGNFPDRFSGHQFPNYSSELNVNALLLGDSALYLCASSLNTGTGSREQFFGPGTRLTVL.

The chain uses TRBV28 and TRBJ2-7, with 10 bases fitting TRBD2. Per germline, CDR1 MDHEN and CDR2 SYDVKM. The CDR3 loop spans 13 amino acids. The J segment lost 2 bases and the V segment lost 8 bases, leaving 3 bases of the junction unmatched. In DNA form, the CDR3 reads TGTGCCAGCGAAGCGGGAGGGGCCTACGAGCAGTACTTC. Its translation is CASEAGGAYEQYF. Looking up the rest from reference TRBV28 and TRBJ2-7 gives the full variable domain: DVKVTQSSRYLVKRTGEKVFLECVQDMDHENMFWYRQDPGLGLRLIYFSYDVKMKEKGDIPEGYSVSREKKERFSLILESASTNQTSMYLCASEAGGAYEQYFGPGTRLTVT.

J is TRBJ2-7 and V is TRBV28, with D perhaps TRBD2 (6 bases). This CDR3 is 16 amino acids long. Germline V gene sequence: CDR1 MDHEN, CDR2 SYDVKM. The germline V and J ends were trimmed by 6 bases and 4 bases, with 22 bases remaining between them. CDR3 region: CASSPLGGGIKYEQYF. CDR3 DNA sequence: TGTGCCAGCAGCCCCCTTGGCGGCGGGATAAAGTACGAGCAGTACTTC.

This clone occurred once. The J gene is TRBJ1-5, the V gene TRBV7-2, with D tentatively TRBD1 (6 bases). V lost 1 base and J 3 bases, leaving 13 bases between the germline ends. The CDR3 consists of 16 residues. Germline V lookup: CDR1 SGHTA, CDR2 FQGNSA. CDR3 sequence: CASSLGLGANNQPQHF. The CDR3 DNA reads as TGTGCCAGCAGCTTAGGGTTGGGGGCGAACAATCAGCCCCAGCATTTT.

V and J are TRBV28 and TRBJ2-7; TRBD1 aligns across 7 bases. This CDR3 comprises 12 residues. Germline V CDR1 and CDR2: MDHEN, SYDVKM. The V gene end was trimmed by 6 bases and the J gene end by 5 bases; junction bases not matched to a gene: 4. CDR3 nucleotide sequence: TGTGCCAGCAGCCAACAGGGGAACGAGCAGTACTTC. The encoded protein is CASSQQGNEQYF.

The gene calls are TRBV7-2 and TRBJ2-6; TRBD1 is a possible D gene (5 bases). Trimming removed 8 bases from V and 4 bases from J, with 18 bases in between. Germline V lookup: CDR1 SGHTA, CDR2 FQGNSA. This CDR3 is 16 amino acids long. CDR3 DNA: TGTGCCAGCGTATCAATGGGGCTATGGGGGGCCAACGTCCTGACTTTC. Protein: CASVSMGLWGANVLTF.

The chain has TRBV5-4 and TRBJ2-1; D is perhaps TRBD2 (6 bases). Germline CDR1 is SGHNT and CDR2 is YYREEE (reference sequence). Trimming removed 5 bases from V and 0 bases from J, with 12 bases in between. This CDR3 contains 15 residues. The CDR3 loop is CASSSRGSSYNEQFF. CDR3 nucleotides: TGTGCCAGCAGTTCCCGGGGGAGCTCCTACAATGAGCAGTTCTTC.